This T cell receptor (beta chain) originates from a study of CD8 T cells in ankylosing spondylitis listed by TCRdb under 2017. Turning to the overall study: T cell receptor beta repertoires were profiled in healthy donors and ankylosing spondylitis patients so that disease-linked TCR variants could be found. The full study cohort was made up of 25 ankylosing spondylitis patients and fewer than 120 healthy donors. Peripheral blood was sampled, and synovial fluid was also collected from ankylosing spondylitis patients. Results and caveats for the whole study, not just this receptor: Blood from ankylosing spondylitis patients appeared to be characterized by a TCR beta motif composed of about 8 highly homologous amino acid variants. Some motif variants had previously been reported in the synovial fluid and blood of reactive arthritis patients, which suggests shared mechanisms of disease initiation. Significant enrichment of the disease-linked clones was reported in matched synovial fluid samples from ankylosing spondylitis patients. A CD8+ phenotype was shown by the disease-linked clones, which were found at relatively low frequencies in peripheral blood.

From a lookup of the germline V gene (reference sequence), CDR1 and CDR2 are DFQATT and SNEGSKA. There are 14 amino acids in the CDR3, from cysteine to phenylalanine inclusive. The sequence is cut down to CDR3 DNA, 42 bases in frame from base 1. V lost 6 bases and J lost 1 base; the stretch between them is 14 bases long. Sequencing relied on an Illumina HiSeq 2500. Quantitative 5'-RACE with molecular barcodes was used to prepare TCR beta libraries. As for the authors' bioinformatics: To identify disease-linked TCR variants, a new computational method was used, one built on a probabilistic model of VDJ rearrangement. Using fastp trimming at Q25 and MiXCR clonotype assembly, TCRdb reanalyzed the public sequencing data and kept in-frame beta chains. Rows with a matching CDR3 protein are joined into one entry that keeps the most common DNA and genes. The authors' filters were not applied to this entry. This sample is represented by about 840,000 distinct CDR3 sequences; 12% of them were singletons. Of the sample, 0.51% falls within the top ten clones.

In its sample, this clonotype was seen many times. Its antigen is still unknown. Base qualities are not at hand, and no much larger clone is one base apart. Sequencing was performed on blood, either unsorted or a sorted T cell fraction (not recorded which). This TCR was recovered from a male donor with ankylosing spondylitis. Recombination joined TRBV20-1 with TRBJ2-3; the D call is tentative, TRBD1 or TRBD2, as each matches 5 bases. The DNA sequence reads TGCAGTGCGCCCGGGACCGACCGCACAGATACGCAGTATTTT. Its amino acids are CSAPGTDRTDTQYF.